The 32 T cell receptor beta chains presented below share a single source sample, sequenced in a study of a mutant IDH1 vaccine in newly diagnosed glioma. As to time point: week 47, end of study. Alongside topical imiquimod, each dose of vaccine comprised 300 ug of mutant IDH1 20-mer peptide. No antigen is known for these receptors. Sequencing was performed with immunoSEQ multiplex PCR; in TCRdb, only in-frame clones are kept and a portion is missing. The sample yields over 30,000 clones, approximately 87% seen once. Specimen: PBMCs, collected from a glioma patient whose treatment included an IDH1 peptide vaccine. All receptors derive from a woman in her twenties or thirties with glioma.

A few counts support this clone. The chain recombines TRBV28 with TRBJ1-4; D gene ambiguous. There are 12 residues in the CDR3. V lost 5 bases and J lost 8, with 9 bases in between. Per germline, CDR1 MDHEN and CDR2 SYDVKM. The CDR3 spells CASSVRSEKLFF. For the CDR3, the DNA is TGTGCCAGCAGTGTCCGATCCGAAAAACTGTTTTTT.

This clone was picked up one time. This chain connects TRBV14 to TRBJ1-6; TRBD1 agrees at 7 bases. Trimming at V came to 5 bases and at J to 10 bases, leaving 8 bases not matched to a gene. Germline V gene lookup returns CDR1 SGHDN and CDR2 FVKESK. The CDR3 length is 14 residues. The CDR3 nucleotides read TGTGCCAGCAGCGAGGGGGCAGGCCGCTCACCCCTCCACTTT. Residues: CASSEGAGRSPLHF.

This clone was picked up one time. V and J are TRBV4-1 and TRBJ2-7, with a weak D call TRBD1 (5 bases). CDR1 MGHRA and CDR2 YSYEKL come from the germline V gene. V lost 0 bases to trimming and J lost 5 bases, with 8 bases between them. The CDR3 spans 13 residues. CDR3 nucleotide sequence: TGCGCCAGCAGCCAAGACAGGGCCCACGAGCAGTACTTC. Translation: CASSQDRAHEQYF.

The V call is TRBV19, the J call TRBJ2-5; 7 positions match TRBD2. Losses at the gene ends were 6 bases for V and 2 bases for J; bases not matched to a gene: 3. CDR3 size: 13 residues. Germline CDR1 reads LNHDA; CDR2 reads SQIVND (reference sequence). CDR3 sequence: CASRSGGQETQYF. The CDR3 bases are TGTGCCAGTAGGTCGGGGGGACAAGAGACCCAGTACTTC.

The genes are TRBV29-1 and TRBJ1-2; TRBD1 is a possible D gene (6 bases). Per the germline V gene, CDR1 is SQVTM and CDR2 is ANQGSEA. This CDR3 has 13 residues. Trimming removed 4 bases at V and 7 bases at J, with 16 bases between. The DNA of the CDR3 is TGCAGCGTTGGGGGGGGCGACAGTCGTGGCTACACCTTC. Its translation is CSVGGGDSRGYTF.

The V call is TRBV9, the J call TRBJ1-2; possible D gene TRBD1, 5 bases. Germline V gives CDR1 SGDLS, CDR2 YYNGEE. The CDR3 consists of 16 residues. The V end lost 4 bases, the J end lost 2 bases, and 18 bases lay between the germline ends. CDR3 coding DNA: TGTGCCAGCAGCCCTACTGGGACCCTAAACAACTATGGCTACACCTTC. Amino acid sequence: CASSPTGTLNNYGYTF.

V and J are TRBV6-5 and TRBJ2-5; tentative D call: TRBD2 (6 bases). V was pared by 7 bases and J by 5 bases, with 17 bases between. CDR3 length: 14 amino acids. Per the germline V gene, CDR1 is MNHEY and CDR2 is SVGAGI. CDR3: CASTARGSAETQYF. CDR3 nucleotides: TGTGCCAGCACCGCCCGGGGGAGCGCGGAGACCCAGTACTTC.

This clone came up once. This chain's CDR3 is CASRDQDSNYGYTF. DNA of the CDR3: TGTGCCAGCAGGGACCAGGACAGTAACTATGGCTACACCTTC. This sequence joins TRBV9 and TRBJ1-2; TRBD1 is a possible D gene (6 bases). Germline lookup yields CDR1 SGDLS and CDR2 YYNGEE. V was clipped by 5 bases and J by 1 base, with 12 bases between them. The CDR3 consists of 14 residues.

The rearrangement joins TRBV10-2 to TRBJ2-7, with D maybe TRBD1 (6 bases). The CDR3 sequence is 14 residues long. Between the trimmed V and J ends, which lost 6 bases and 0 bases, there was a span of 12 bases. Germline CDR1 is WSHSY and CDR2 is SAAADI. The CDR3 DNA reads as TGCGCCAGCAGGCGGACAGCGAGCTCCTACGAGCAGTACTTC. It translates to CASRRTASSYEQYF.

This clone was found a few times. The chain uses TRBV6-5 and TRBJ1-5, with D hard to call. The germline V gene encodes CDR1 MNHEY and CDR2 SVGAGI. There are 15 residues in the CDR3. V gave up 5 bases and J gave up 0 bases, with 11 bases separating them. CDR3 protein: CASSKFRNSNQPQHF. As DNA, the CDR3 is TGTGCCAGCAGTAAATTCAGGAATAGCAATCAGCCCCAGCATTTT.

This clone was seen just once. This rearrangement joins TRBV6-1 to TRBJ2-3; TRBD2 matches at 8 bases. Germline V gene sequence: CDR1 MNHNS, CDR2 SASEGT. The CDR3 sequence is 15 residues long. V dropped 8 bases and J dropped 4; count of bases not matched to a gene: 11. The CDR3 protein is CASRRLAYMADTQYF. Written as DNA, the CDR3 is TGTGCCAGCCGGCGACTAGCGTACATGGCAGATACGCAGTATTTT.

This sequence joins TRBV5-1 and TRBJ2-7; the match to TRBD1 covers 8 bases. This CDR3 region has 15 residues. V was pared by 1 base and J by 2 bases, with 5 bases of the junction left unmatched. Germline CDR1 is SGHRS and CDR2 is YFSETQ. The CDR3 region is CASSLSGQGPYEQYF. Here the CDR3 DNA reads TGCGCCAGCAGCTTGTCCGGACAGGGCCCCTACGAGCAGTACTTC.

V gene TRBV18 combines with J gene TRBJ1-2, with D possibly matching TRBD1 (5 bases). The CDR3 sequence is 16 residues long. V gave up 8 bases and J gave up 4 bases, with 23 bases separating them. Germline V gene sequence: CDR1 KGHSH, CDR2 LQKENI. This chain's CDR3 is CASREGPVGVGYGYTF. The CDR3 coding sequence is TGTGCCAGCAGGGAGGGGCCAGTCGGAGTGGGCTATGGCTACACCTTC.

This chain uses TRBV15 with TRBJ2-7, with 12 positions matching TRBD2. The CDR3 is 15 amino acids. Germline V gives CDR1 LNHNV, CDR2 YYDKDF (reference sequence). The ends lost 5 bases at V and 3 bases at J; junction bases unmatched: 5. The CDR3 sequence: CATSVTSGGNYEQYF. The CDR3 coding sequence is TGTGCCACCAGCGTTACTAGCGGGGGGAACTACGAGCAGTACTTC.

The rearrangement links TRBV6-4 to TRBJ1-2; no clear D gene. The V end lost 1 base, the J end lost 1 base, and 4 bases lay between the germline ends. The CDR3 extends over 13 amino acids. Germline V gene sequence: CDR1 MRHNA, CDR2 SNTAGT. The CDR3 loop reads CASSDFINYGYTF. CDR3 DNA sequence: TGTGCCAGCAGTGACTTCATTAACTATGGCTACACCTTC.

The gene calls are TRBV18 and TRBJ2-2; TRBD1 agrees at 7 bases. V was pared by 6 bases and J by 6 bases, with 4 bases of the junction left unmatched. The germline gives CDR1 KGHSH, CDR2 LQKENI. The CDR3 is made up of 13 amino acids. The DNA for the CDR3 is TGTGCCAGCTCCCTACAGGGGTCCGGGGAGCTGTTTTTT. It codes for CASSLQGSGELFF.

J is TRBJ1-1 and V is TRBV15, with D maybe TRBD1 (5 bases). The germline V gene has CDR1 LNHNV and CDR2 YYDKDF (reference sequence). This CDR3 has 14 residues. The V gene lost 1 base and the J gene lost 1 base, with 7 bases spanning the gap. CDR3 amino acids: CATSRAGGNTEAFF. In DNA, the CDR3 is TGTGCCACCAGCAGAGCTGGGGGGAACACTGAAGCTTTCTTT.

This chain uses TRBV6-1 with TRBJ2-7; D is uncertain. This CDR3 is built from 12 residues. CDR1 and CDR2 from the germline V gene are MNHNS and SASEGT. The V end was cut by 8 bases, the J end by 0 bases, with 8 bases between. CDR3 bases: TGTGCCAGCCTGACACCCTCCTACGAGCAGTACTTC. Amino acid sequence: CASLTPSYEQYF.

The chain uses TRBV5-1 and TRBJ2-3; TRBD2 aligns across 10 bases. The CDR3 totals 19 residues. V was pared by 1 base and J by 3 bases, with 14 bases of the junction left unmatched. In germline, CDR1 is SGHRS, CDR2 YFSETQ. The CDR3 here is CASSLPSVFSGGWTDTQYF. As DNA, the CDR3 is TGCGCCAGCAGCTTGCCCTCCGTTTTTAGCGGGGGGTGGACAGATACGCAGTATTTT.

The CDR3 loop reads CASSEETSGTDTQYF. The CDR3 DNA sequence: TGTGCCAGCAGTGAGGAGACTAGCGGCACAGATACGCAGTATTTT. The rearrangement joins TRBV6-4 to TRBJ2-3; 8 bases are a match to TRBD2. V shed 3 bases and J 1 base; nucleotides not matched to a gene: 3. Germline assignment: CDR1 MRHNA and CDR2 SNTAGT. This CDR3 is 15 amino acids long.

This chain joins TRBV4-2 and TRBJ2-7; 8 bases map to TRBD2. Germline V lookup: CDR1 LGHNA, CDR2 YNFKEQ. V lost 3 bases and J lost 7; bases outside the gene matches: 11. This CDR3 spans 15 amino acids. The CDR3 region has the DNA TGTGCCAGCAGCCAGGAGCGGGGGCTAGGGTGGGAGCAGTACTTC. It encodes CASSQERGLGWEQYF.

This rearrangement joins TRBV18 to TRBJ1-4; tentatively, D is TRBD1 (5 bases). Trimming cost V 6 bases and J 5 bases, with 16 bases left between them. Germline CDR1 reads KGHSH; CDR2 reads LQKENI. CDR3 length: 15 amino acids. For the CDR3, the DNA is TGTGCCAGCTCCCGGGACGGCAGAAAAAATGAAAAACTGTTTTTT. This translates into CASSRDGRKNEKLFF.

The gene calls are TRBV12-5 and TRBJ1-1, with D unresolved. CDR1 is LGHNT and CDR2 is FRNRAP in the germline V gene. The CDR3 contains 15 residues. V lost 3 bases, J lost 5 bases, and 16 bases lay in between. The CDR3 region has the DNA TGTGCTAGTGGTTTATCCTCGATAGGTAAGACTGAAGCTTTCTTT. The encoded protein is CASGLSSIGKTEAFF.

The rearrangement links TRBV19 to TRBJ2-5, with 9 nucleotides matching TRBD2. This CDR3 comprises 17 residues. Germline V gene data show CDR1 as LNHDA and CDR2 as SQIVND (reference sequence). With V trimmed by 4 bases and J by 2 bases, 11 bases remained unmatched. As DNA, the CDR3 is TGTGCCAGTAGTAAGGCCCGACTAGCGGATTCTCAAGAGACCCAGTACTTC. Protein: CASSKARLADSQETQYF.

The chain uses TRBV5-4 and TRBJ1-1; the match to TRBD1 covers 7 bases. Germline CDR1 SGHNT, CDR2 YYREEE (reference sequence). The CDR3 loop spans 15 amino acids. V shed 4 bases and J 1 base; nucleotides not matched to a gene: 7. The CDR3, as DNA: TGTGCCAGCAGCCCTCAACAGGGGCGGAACACTGAAGCTTTCTTT. This codes for CASSPQQGRNTEAFF.

The V gene is TRBV4-2, the J gene TRBJ2-5; D tentatively fits TRBD1 or TRBD2 (5 bases each). There are 15 residues in the CDR3. V shed 2 bases and J shed 5 bases, with 15 bases lying between them. Germline CDR1 and CDR2: LGHNA and YNFKEQ. The CDR3 DNA reads as TGTGCCAGCAGCCAACCCAGGCAGGGAGTGGAGACCCAGTACTTC. Translation: CASSQPRQGVETQYF.

J is TRBJ2-3 and V is TRBV5-6, with D unresolved. V was cut by 7 bases and J by 4 bases, with 10 bases left in between. The CDR3 covers 12 residues. Per germline, CDR1 SGHDT and CDR2 YYEEEE. The CDR3 here is CASGPRPDTQYF. CDR3 bases: TGTGCCAGCGGACCCCGACCAGATACGCAGTATTTT.

The chain is built from TRBV4-1 and TRBJ1-1; TRBD1 matches 8 bases. V lost 2 bases, J lost 6 bases, and 8 bases stayed unmatched. This CDR3 has 15 amino acids. The V gene's germline CDR1 is MGHRA and CDR2 YSYEKL. CDR3 residues: CASSQLRRGPAEAFF. CDR3 in DNA: TGCGCCAGCAGCCAACTCCGCAGGGGGCCCGCTGAAGCTTTCTTT.

In its sample, this clone was seen a few times. The V and J genes are TRBV27 and TRBJ1-1; possibly TRBD1 for D (5 bases). Trimming cost V 4 bases and J 4 bases, with 13 bases left between them. The germline CDR1 and CDR2 sequences are MNHEY and SMNVEV (reference sequence). The CDR3 contains 14 residues. This CDR3 is CASSYGGIVTEAFF. CDR3 DNA sequence: TGTGCCAGCAGTTACGGGGGAATCGTCACTGAAGCTTTCTTT.

The chain employs TRBV5-4 and TRBJ1-4, with D possibly TRBD1 on 5 matching bases. The CDR3 contains 15 residues. Germline V gives CDR1 SGHNT, CDR2 YYREEE (reference sequence). Trimming removed 2 bases from V and 8 bases from J, with 16 bases in between. The CDR3 DNA is TGTGCCAGCAGCTTTTGGGGCAGTCAAAAGGAAAAACTGTTTTTT. This encodes CASSFWGSQKEKLFF.

The V call is TRBV5-8, the J call TRBJ1-4, with 8 bases that match TRBD1. CDR1 and CDR2 from the germline V gene are SGHTS and YDEGEE. The V and J ends lost 4 bases and 5 bases, in that order; junction bases with no gene match: 7. The CDR3 is made up of 15 amino acids. The CDR3 loop is CASSPRTGLNEKLFF. The CDR3 DNA reads TGTGCCAGCAGCCCCCGGACAGGGTTAAATGAAAAACTGTTTTTT.

The V gene is TRBV5-1, the J gene TRBJ1-1; 10 bases map to TRBD1. The CDR3 spans 15 residues. Looked up from germline, CDR1 is SGHRS and CDR2 is YFSETQ. Trimming took 0 bases from V and 6 from J; bases not matched to a gene: 5. CDR3 nucleotides: TGCGCCAGCAGCTTGGGGACAGGGGGTGAGGCTGAAGCTTTCTTT. Its protein product is CASSLGTGGEAEAFF.